The present entry profiles one TCR beta chain with its context. Per the original methods: Estimation of nucleated cell counts was performed using reference gene primer amplification. Sequencing was performed with immunoSEQ multiplex PCR; in TCRdb, only in-frame clones are kept and a portion is missing. The V and J calls and clone size are taken from that table; D and trimming were inferred from the DNA. In the table there are nearly 35,000 clones, 60% to 80% of which are singletons. The sample is drawn from a study of blood T cell repertoires in COVID-19. Study background: Sites across the United States, Italy and Spain contributed samples from acute and convalescent COVID-19. T cells, B-cell-depleted T cells, or PBMCs provided the cDNA or gDNA that served as material.

Germline lookup yields CDR1 LNHDA and CDR2 SQIVND (reference sequence). The ends were cut back, 5 bases at V and 5 bases at J, with 18 bases in the middle. The CDR3 runs to 15 residues. This chain connects TRBV19 to TRBJ1-2, with D possibly TRBD1 on 5 matching bases. This TCR derives from an older woman with acute or convalescent COVID-19. Source material: peripheral blood. DNA for the CDR3: TGTGCCAGTAGTTCGGAGGGGCCGCTTGGGTATGGCTACACCTTC. Amino acids: CASSSEGPLGYGYTF.